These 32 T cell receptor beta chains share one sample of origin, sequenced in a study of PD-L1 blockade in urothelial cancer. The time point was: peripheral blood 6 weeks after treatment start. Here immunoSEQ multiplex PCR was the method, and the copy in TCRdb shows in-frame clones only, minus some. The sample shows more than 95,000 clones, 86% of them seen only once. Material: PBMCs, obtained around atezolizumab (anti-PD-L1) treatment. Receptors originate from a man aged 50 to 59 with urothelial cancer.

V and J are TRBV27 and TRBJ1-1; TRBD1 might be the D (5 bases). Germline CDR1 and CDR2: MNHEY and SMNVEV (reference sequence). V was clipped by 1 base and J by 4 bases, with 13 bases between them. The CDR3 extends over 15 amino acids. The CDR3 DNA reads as TGTGCCAGCAGTTTATATAATGGAGGGGTCACTGAAGCTTTCTTT. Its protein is CASSLYNGGVTEAFF.

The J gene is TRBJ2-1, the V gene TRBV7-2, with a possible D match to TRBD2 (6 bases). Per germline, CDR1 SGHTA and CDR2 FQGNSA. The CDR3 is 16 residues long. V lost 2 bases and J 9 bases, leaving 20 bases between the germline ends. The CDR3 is CASSLWSGSMGIEQFF. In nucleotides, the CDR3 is TGTGCCAGCAGCTTATGGAGCGGGTCGATGGGAATTGAGCAGTTCTTC. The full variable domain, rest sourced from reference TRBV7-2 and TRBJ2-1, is GAGVSQSPSNKVTEKGKDVELRCDPISGHTALYWYRQSLGQGLEFLIYFQGNSAPDKSGLPSDRFSAERTGGSVSTLTIQRTQQEDSAVYLCASSLWSGSMGIEQFFGPGTRLTVL.

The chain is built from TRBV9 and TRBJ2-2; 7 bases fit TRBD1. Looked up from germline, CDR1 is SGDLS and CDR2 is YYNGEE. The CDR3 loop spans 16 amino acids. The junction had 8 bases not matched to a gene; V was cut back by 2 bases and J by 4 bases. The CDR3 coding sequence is TGTGCCAGCAGCGTGGCCCACAGGGGTCTCACCGGGGAGCTGTTTTTT. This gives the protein CASSVAHRGLTGELFF.

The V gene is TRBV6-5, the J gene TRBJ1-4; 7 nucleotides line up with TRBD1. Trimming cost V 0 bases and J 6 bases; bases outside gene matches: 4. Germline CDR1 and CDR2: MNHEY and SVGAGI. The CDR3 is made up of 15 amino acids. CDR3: CASSYSNRGYEKLFF. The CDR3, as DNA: TGTGCCAGCAGTTACTCCAACAGGGGATATGAAAAACTGTTTTTT.

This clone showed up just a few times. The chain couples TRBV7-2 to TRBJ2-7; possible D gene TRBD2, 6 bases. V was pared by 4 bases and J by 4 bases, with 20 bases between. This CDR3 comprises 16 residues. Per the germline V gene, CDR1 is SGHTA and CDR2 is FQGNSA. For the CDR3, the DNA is TGTGCCAGCAGCTCGGATCCCGGGAGAGACATATACGAGCAGTACTTC. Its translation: CASSSDPGRDIYEQYF.

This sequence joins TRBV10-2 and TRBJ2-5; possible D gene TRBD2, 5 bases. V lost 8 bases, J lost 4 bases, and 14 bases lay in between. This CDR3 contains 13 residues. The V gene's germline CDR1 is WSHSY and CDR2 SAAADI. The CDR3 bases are TGCGCCAGCGTTCGGGGAGTTTTAGAGACCCAGTACTTC. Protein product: CASVRGVLETQYF.

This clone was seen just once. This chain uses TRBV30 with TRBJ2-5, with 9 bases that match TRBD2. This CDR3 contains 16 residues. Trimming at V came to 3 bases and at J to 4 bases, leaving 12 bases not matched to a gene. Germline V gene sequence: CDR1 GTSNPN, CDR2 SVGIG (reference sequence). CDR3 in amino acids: CAWRGDSGSFGETQYF. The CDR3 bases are TGTGCCTGGAGAGGGGATAGCGGGAGTTTCGGAGAGACCCAGTACTTC.

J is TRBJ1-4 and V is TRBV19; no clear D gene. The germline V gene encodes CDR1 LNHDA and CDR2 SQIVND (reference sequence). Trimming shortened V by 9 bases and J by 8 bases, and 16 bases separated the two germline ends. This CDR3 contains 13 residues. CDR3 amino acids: CASREWGGEKLFF. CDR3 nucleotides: TGTGCCAGCCGGGAGTGGGGAGGCGAAAAACTGTTTTTT.

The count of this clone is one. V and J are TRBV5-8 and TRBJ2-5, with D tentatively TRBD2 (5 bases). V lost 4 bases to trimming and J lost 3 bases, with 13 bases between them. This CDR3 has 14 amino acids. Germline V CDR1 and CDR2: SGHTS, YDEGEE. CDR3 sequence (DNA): TGTGCCAGCAGCGACTTCCGGGGTGAAGAGACCCAGTACTTC. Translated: CASSDFRGEETQYF.

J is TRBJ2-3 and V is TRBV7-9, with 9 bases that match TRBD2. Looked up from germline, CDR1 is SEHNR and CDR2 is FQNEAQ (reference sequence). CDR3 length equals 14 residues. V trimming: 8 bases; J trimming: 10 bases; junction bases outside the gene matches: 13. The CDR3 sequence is CASPRPAGGTPQYF. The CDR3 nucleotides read TGTGCCAGCCCACGCCCAGCGGGAGGAACTCCGCAGTATTTT.

CDR3 residues: CASSQWTSGTRQFF. In nucleotides, the CDR3 is TGCGCCAGCAGCCAATGGACTAGCGGGACGAGGCAGTTCTTC. The chain links TRBV4-1 to TRBJ2-1; 12 nucleotides agree with TRBD2. Germline V gene sequence: CDR1 MGHRA, CDR2 YSYEKL. This CDR3 region has 14 residues. V shed 2 bases and J 12 bases; nucleotides not matched to a gene: 5.

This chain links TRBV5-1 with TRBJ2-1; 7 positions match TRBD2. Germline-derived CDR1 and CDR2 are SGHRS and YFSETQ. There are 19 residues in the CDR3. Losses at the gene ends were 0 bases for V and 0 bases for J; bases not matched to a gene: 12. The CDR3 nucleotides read TGCGCCAGCAGCTTGGCTAGCGGAATTTTATACGGCTCCTACAATGAGCAGTTCTTC. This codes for CASSLASGILYGSYNEQFF.

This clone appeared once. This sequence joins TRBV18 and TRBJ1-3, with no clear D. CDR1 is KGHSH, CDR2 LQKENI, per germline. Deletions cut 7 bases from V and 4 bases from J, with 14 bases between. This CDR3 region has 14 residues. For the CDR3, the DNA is TGTGCCAGCTTCCCGCCGGGCGGGGGAAACACCATATATTTT. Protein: CASFPPGGGNTIYF.

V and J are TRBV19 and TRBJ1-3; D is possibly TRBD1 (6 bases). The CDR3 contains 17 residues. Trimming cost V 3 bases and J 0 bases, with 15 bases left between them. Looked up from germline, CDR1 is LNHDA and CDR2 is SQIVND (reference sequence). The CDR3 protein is CASSILSRGLSGNTIYF. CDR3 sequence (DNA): TGTGCCAGTAGTATCTTGTCCAGGGGCCTCTCTGGAAACACCATATATTTT.

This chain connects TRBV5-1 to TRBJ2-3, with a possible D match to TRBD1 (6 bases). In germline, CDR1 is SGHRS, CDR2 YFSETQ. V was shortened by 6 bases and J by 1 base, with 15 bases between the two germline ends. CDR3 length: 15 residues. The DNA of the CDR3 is TGCGCCAGCACAAAAGGGGGATCGGGCACAGATACGCAGTATTTT. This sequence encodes CASTKGGSGTDTQYF.

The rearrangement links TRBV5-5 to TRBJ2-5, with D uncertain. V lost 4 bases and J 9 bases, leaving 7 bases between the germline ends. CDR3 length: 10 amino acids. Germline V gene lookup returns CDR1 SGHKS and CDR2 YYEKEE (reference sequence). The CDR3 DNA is TGTGCCAGCAGCCCTTCTTCCCAGTACTTC. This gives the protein CASSPSSQYF.

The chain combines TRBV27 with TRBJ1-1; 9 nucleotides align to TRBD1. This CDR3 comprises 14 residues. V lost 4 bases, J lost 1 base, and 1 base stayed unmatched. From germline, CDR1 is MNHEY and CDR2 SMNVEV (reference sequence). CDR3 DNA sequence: TGTGCCAGCAGTTCGGGACAGGGGAACACTGAAGCTTTCTTT. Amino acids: CASSSGQGNTEAFF.

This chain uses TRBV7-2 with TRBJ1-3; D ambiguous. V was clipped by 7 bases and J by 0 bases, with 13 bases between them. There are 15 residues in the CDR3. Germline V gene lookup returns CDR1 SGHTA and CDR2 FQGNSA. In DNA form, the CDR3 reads TGTGCCAGCACCCGAGGGTTTACCTCTGGAAACACCATATATTTT. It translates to CASTRGFTSGNTIYF.

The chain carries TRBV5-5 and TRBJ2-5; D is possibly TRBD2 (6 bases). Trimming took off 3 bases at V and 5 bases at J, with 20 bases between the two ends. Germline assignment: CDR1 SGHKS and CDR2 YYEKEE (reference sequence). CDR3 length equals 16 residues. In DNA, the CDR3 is TGTGCCAGCAGCTCCCCGCAGCGGGTTAAGTTGGAGACCCAGTACTTC. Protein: CASSSPQRVKLETQYF.

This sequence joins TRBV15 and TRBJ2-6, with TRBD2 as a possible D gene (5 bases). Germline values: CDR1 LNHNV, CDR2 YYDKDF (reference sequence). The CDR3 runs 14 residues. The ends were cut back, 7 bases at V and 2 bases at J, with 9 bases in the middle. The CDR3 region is CATKRTPGANVLTF. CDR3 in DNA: TGTGCCACCAAAAGGACTCCTGGGGCCAACGTCCTGACTTTC.

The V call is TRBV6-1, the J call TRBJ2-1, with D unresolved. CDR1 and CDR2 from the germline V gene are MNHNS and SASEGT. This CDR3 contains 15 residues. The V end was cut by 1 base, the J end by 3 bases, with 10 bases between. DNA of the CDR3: TGTGCCAGCAGTGAAGTCGGCGGATACTACAATGAGCAGTTCTTC. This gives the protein CASSEVGGYYNEQFF.

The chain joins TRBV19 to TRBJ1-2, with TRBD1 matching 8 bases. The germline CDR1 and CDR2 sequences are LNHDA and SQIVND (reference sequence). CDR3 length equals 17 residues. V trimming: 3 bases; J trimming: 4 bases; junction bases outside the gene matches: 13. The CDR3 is CASSIPKTGGSGYGYTF. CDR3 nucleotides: TGTGCCAGTAGTATCCCCAAAACAGGGGGGAGCGGCTATGGCTACACCTTC. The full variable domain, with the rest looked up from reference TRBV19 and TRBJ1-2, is DGGITQSPKYLFRKEGQNVTLSCEQNLNHDAMYWYRQDPGQGLRLIYYSQIVNDFQKGDIAEGYSVSREKKESFPLTVTSAQKNPTAFYLCASSIPKTGGSGYGYTFGSGTRLTVV.

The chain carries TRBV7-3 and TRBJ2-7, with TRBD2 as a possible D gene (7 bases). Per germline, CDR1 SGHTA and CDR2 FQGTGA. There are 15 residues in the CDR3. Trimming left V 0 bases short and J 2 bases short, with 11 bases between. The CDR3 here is CASSLTRGAAYEQYF. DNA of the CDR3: TGTGCCAGCAGCTTAACTCGGGGGGCAGCCTACGAGCAGTACTTC.

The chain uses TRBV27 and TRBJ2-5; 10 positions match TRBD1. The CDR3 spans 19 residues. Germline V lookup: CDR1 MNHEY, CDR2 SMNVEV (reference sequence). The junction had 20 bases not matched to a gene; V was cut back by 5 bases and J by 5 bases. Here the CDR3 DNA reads TGTGCCAGCAGTACGACCGCCAGCCCGCGACAGGGGGCTGGGGAGACCCAGTACTTC. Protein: CASSTTASPRQGAGETQYF.

The CDR3 nucleotides are TGTGCCAGCAGCCTACAGACAGGGAGTAGCACTGAAGCTTTCTTT. Its translation: CASSLQTGSSTEAFF. The chain carries TRBV7-8 and TRBJ1-1; 7 bases are shared with TRBD1. The CDR3 sequence is 15 residues long. Trimming cost V 5 bases and J 4 bases; bases outside gene matches: 10. Germline V gene data show CDR1 as SGHVS and CDR2 as FQNEAQ.

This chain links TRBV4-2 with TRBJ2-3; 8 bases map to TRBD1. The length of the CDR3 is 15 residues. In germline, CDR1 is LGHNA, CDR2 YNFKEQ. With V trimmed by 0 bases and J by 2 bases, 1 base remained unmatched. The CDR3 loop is CASSQDRGLTDTQYF. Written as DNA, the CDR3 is TGTGCCAGCAGCCAAGACAGGGGGCTCACAGATACGCAGTATTTT.

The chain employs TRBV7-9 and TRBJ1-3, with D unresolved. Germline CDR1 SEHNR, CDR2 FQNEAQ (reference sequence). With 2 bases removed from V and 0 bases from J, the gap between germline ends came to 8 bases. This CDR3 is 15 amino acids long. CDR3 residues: CASSLTANSGNTIYF. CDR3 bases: TGTGCCAGCAGCTTAACAGCTAACTCTGGAAACACCATATATTTT.

This chain's CDR3 is CASTTNSFTDTQYF. The CDR3 region has the DNA TGTGCCAGTACTACTAACTCCTTCACAGATACGCAGTATTTT. The chain uses TRBV19 and TRBJ2-3, with D uncertain. Trimming shortened V by 7 bases and J by 2 bases, and 13 bases separated the two germline ends. CDR3 size: 14 residues. Germline V gene sequence: CDR1 LNHDA, CDR2 SQIVND (reference sequence). The full variable domain, with the rest looked up from reference TRBV19 and TRBJ2-3, is DGGITQSPKYLFRKEGQNVTLSCEQNLNHDAMYWYRQDPGQGLRLIYYSQIVNDFQKGDIAEGYSVSREKKESFPLTVTSAQKNPTAFYLCASTTNSFTDTQYFGPGTRLTVL.

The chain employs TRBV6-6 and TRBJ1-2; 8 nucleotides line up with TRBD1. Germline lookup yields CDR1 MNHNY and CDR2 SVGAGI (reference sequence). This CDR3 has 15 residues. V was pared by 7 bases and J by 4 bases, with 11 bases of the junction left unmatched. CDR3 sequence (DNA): TGTGCCAGCATTTTAACCAGGGGGCGCGGCTATGGCTACACCTTC. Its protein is CASILTRGRGYGYTF.

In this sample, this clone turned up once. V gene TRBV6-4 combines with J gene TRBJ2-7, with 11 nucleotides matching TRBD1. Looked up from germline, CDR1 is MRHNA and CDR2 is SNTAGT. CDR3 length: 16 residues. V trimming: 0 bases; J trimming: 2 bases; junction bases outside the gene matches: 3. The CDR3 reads CASSDSDRGPTYEQYF. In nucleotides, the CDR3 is TGTGCCAGCAGTGACTCGGACAGGGGGCCTACCTACGAGCAGTACTTC.

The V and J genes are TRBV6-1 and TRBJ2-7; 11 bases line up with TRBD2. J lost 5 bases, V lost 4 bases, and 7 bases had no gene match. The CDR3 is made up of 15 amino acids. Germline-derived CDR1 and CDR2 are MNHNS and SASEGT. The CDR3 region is CASSGPRLAGNEQYF. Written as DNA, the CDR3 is TGTGCCAGCAGTGGACCCCGACTAGCGGGAAACGAGCAGTACTTC.

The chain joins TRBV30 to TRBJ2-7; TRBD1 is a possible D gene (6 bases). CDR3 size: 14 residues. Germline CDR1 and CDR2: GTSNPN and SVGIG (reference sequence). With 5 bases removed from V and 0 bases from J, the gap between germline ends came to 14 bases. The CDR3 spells CAWDRDRTSYEQYF. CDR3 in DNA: TGTGCCTGGGACCGCGACAGGACCTCCTACGAGCAGTACTTC.